This T cell receptor (beta chain) was captured by sequencing in a study of cytomegalovirus exposure and HLA in healthy donors. Study details: For the approximately 420 genotyped donors, around 76% fell within the Caucasian-associated ancestry cluster. Findings and limits, study-wide: Follow-up analysis seemed to connect common viral pathogens with several of the most significant clusters identified. Both high specificity and high sensitivity reportedly marked the classifier's diagnosis of cytomegalovirus status.

The V gene's germline CDR1 is SGHDT and CDR2 YYEEEE. The CDR3 consists of 14 residues. The V and J ends lost 4 bases and 5 bases respectively, with 13 bases between them. Worth noting for this clone: Antigen unknown.

This PCR relied on a set of 60 Vbeta primers and 13 Jbeta primers. Here immunoSEQ multiplex PCR was the method, and the copy in TCRdb shows in-frame clones only, minus some. The sample has roughly 120,000 clones; less than 75% are singletons. This clonotype originated in a woman in her thirties or forties in good health and CMV-seropositive. The material sequenced was PBMCs. The chain has TRBV5-6 and TRBJ1-5, with D perhaps TRBD1 (6 bases). CDR3 coding DNA: TGTGCCAGCAGCCAGGGGCAAGGGCATCAGCCCCAGCATTTT. It is translated as CASSQGQGHQPQHF.